This TCR beta chain comes out of a study of CD8 T cells in ankylosing spondylitis. General study results and limits: Seemingly characteristic of ankylosing spondylitis blood was a TCR beta motif consisting of about 8 highly homologous variants. Relatively scarce in peripheral blood, disease-linked clones were CD8+.

About this clonotype itself: Its antigen remains unidentified.

TCRdb ran MiXCR on the 5' RACE reads and lists one entry per CDR3 protein. The sample contains hundreds of thousands of distinct CDR3 sequences, about an eighth of which appear only once. V gave up 3 bases and J gave up 7 bases; unmatched junction bases: 8. Per germline, CDR1 SGHDT and CDR2 YYEEEE. This CDR3 is 15 amino acids long. The V call is TRBV5-6, the J call TRBJ1-5; 9 bases are shared with TRBD1. The source material was blood, either unsorted or a sorted T cell fraction (not recorded which). This receptor was identified in a male donor with ankylosing spondylitis. This CDR3 reads CASSYTGTGIQPQHF. DNA for the CDR3: TGTGCCAGCAGCTATACCGGGACAGGGATACAGCCCCAGCATTTT.